Below, 19 T cell receptor beta chains from the same sample are listed, as sequenced in a study of cytomegalovirus exposure and HLA in healthy donors (TCRdb year 2017). The library was prepared using the immunoSEQ multiplex PCR assay. For the multiplex PCR, a mixture combining 60 forward primers for TCR Vbeta segments and 13 reverse primers for TCR Jbeta segments was used. TCRdb's version of the immuneACCESS table is confined to in-frame rearrangements and falls short of the full clone set. An unresolved V gene accounts for under half of the shortfall where checked; the remainder is of unknown origin. In this sample the table shows tens of thousands of clones, about 60% of which occur a single time. The ten largest clones capture over 2.5% of the sample. What was sequenced was PBMCs. The receptor source for this set is a woman aged 50 to 65 in good health and CMV-seronegative.

This clone came up a few times. The CDR3 sequence is CASSLGTSGAEQYF. The CDR3 coding sequence is TGTGCCAGCAGCTTGGGGACTAGCGGCGCTGAGCAGTACTTC. This chain uses TRBV5-4 with TRBJ2-7; 10 nucleotides agree with TRBD2. J gave up 7 bases and V 0 bases, and 4 bases lay outside the gene matches. CDR3 length equals 14 residues. The germline V gene encodes CDR1 SGHNT and CDR2 YYREEE (reference sequence).

The gene calls are TRBV11-2 and TRBJ2-1; TRBD2 might be the D (5 bases). Germline assignment: CDR1 SGHAT and CDR2 FQNNGV. The ends were cut back, 5 bases at V and 0 bases at J, with 11 bases in the middle. The CDR3 loop spans 15 amino acids. DNA for the CDR3: TGTGCCAGCAGCCCGGACTCATACTCCTACAATGAGCAGTTCTTC. The encoded protein is CASSPDSYSYNEQFF.

The chain uses TRBV7-3 and TRBJ2-1; D is perhaps TRBD1 (5 bases). Trimming cost V 1 base and J 4 bases, with 8 bases left between them. The CDR3 has 14 residues. CDR1 and CDR2 (germline): SGHTA, FQGTGA. CDR3 sequence (DNA): TGTGCCAGCAGCTTAATAGGGGCGTACAATGAGCAGTTCTTC. Translating gives CASSLIGAYNEQFF.

This chain uses TRBV28 with TRBJ2-7, with 7 bases lining up with TRBD2. The germline V gene encodes CDR1 MDHEN and CDR2 SYDVKM. V gave up 6 bases and J gave up 3 bases; unmatched junction bases: 11. The length of the CDR3 is 15 residues. The CDR3 bases are TGTGCCAGCAGGGAGGGAGGGGCGTCAAACTACGAGCAGTACTTC. This encodes CASREGGASNYEQYF.

This clone was seen once. In DNA, the CDR3 is TGTGCCAGCAAAACAGGGGGCGCCGGGGAAAAACTGTTTTTT. Translation: CASKTGGAGEKLFF. V gene TRBV2 combines with J gene TRBJ1-4; 9 bases match TRBD1. Germline lookup yields CDR1 SNHLY and CDR2 FYNNEI. Unmatched junction bases numbered 8, after V lost 7 bases and J lost 8 bases. The CDR3 has 14 amino acids.

Written as DNA, the CDR3 is TGTGCCAGCAGCCGACTCACAGGGGGCTGGGGCTACACCTTC. Translation: CASSRLTGGWGYTF. The V gene is TRBV14, the J gene TRBJ1-2; TRBD1 aligns across 9 bases. The J segment lost 8 bases and the V segment lost 4 bases, leaving 8 bases of the junction unmatched. The CDR3 length is 14 residues. Germline CDR1 reads SGHDN; CDR2 reads FVKESK.

This clone has more than one count but fewer than ten. The chain joins TRBV10-3 to TRBJ2-1, with a possible D match to TRBD1 (6 bases). Germline V CDR1 and CDR2: ENHRY, SYGVKD. The CDR3 totals 15 residues. The ends were cut back, 8 bases at V and 8 bases at J, with 22 bases in the middle. CDR3 in amino acids: CAIGVEETGSDEQFF. As DNA, the CDR3 is TGTGCCATCGGGGTGGAGGAGACAGGCAGCGATGAGCAGTTCTTC.

The chain is built from TRBV28 and TRBJ1-2; D is possibly TRBD1 (5 bases). V lost 4 bases, J lost 0 bases, and 9 bases lay in between. This CDR3 comprises 14 residues. Germline V lookup: CDR1 MDHEN, CDR2 SYDVKM. CDR3 region: CASSSTEANYGYTF. Written as DNA, the CDR3 is TGTGCCAGCAGTTCGACAGAAGCTAACTATGGCTACACCTTC.

The V call is TRBV5-1, the J call TRBJ2-1, with TRBD2 matching over 8 bases. CDR3 length equals 13 residues. Germline V CDR1 and CDR2: SGHRS, YFSETQ. Unmatched junction bases numbered 1, after V lost 2 bases and J lost 6 bases. As DNA, the CDR3 is TGCGCCAGCAGCTTCGGGGGGGGCAATGAGCAGTTCTTC. Translation: CASSFGGGNEQFF.

The chain uses TRBV7-6 and TRBJ1-1; 7 positions agree with TRBD1. With 3 bases clipped from V and 5 bases from J, the junction kept 9 bases outside the gene matches. Germline CDR1 and CDR2: SGHVS and FNYEAQ. The length of the CDR3 is 15 residues. CDR3 residues: CASSFSGGSGTEAFF. For the CDR3, the DNA is TGTGCCAGCAGCTTCTCAGGGGGATCGGGGACTGAAGCTTTCTTT.

V gene TRBV6-5 combines with J gene TRBJ1-2, with a tentative D call TRBD1 (6 bases). Trimming shortened V by 4 bases and J by 7 bases, and 13 bases separated the two germline ends. Germline assignment: CDR1 MNHEY and CDR2 SVGAGI. CDR3 size: 13 residues. The CDR3, as DNA: TGTGCCAGCAGTTCGACAGGTCAGAGTGGCTACACCTTC. It encodes CASSSTGQSGYTF.

The V gene is TRBV5-6, the J gene TRBJ2-7; D might be TRBD2 (7 bases). Germline CDR1 reads SGHDT; CDR2 reads YYEEEE. With 2 bases removed from V and 2 bases from J, the gap between germline ends came to 11 bases. The CDR3 totals 14 residues. Written as DNA, the CDR3 is TGTGCCAGCAGCTTAGGGGGGGCCGCCTACGAGCAGTACTTC. Translating it yields CASSLGGAAYEQYF.

This rearrangement joins TRBV4-2 to TRBJ1-4; 11 nucleotides align to TRBD1. CDR1 is LGHNA and CDR2 is YNFKEQ in the germline V gene. The CDR3 runs to 14 residues. Unmatched junction bases numbered 1, after V lost 3 bases and J lost 7 bases. This CDR3 reads CASSQGTGGEKLFF. CDR3 in DNA: TGTGCCAGCAGCCAGGGGACAGGGGGTGAAAAACTGTTTTTT.

The V and J genes are TRBV5-1 and TRBJ1-2; TRBD1 matches at 7 bases. The CDR3 consists of 16 residues. The germline gives CDR1 SGHRS, CDR2 YFSETQ. V was clipped by 0 bases and J by 1 base; unmatched bases: 6. CDR3 DNA sequence: TGCGCCAGCAGCTTGGACAGGGGCCCAGGTAACTATGGCTACACCTTC. Translation gives CASSLDRGPGNYGYTF.

This clone was picked up one time. The chain links TRBV11-2 to TRBJ1-3, with D unresolved. Germline V lookup: CDR1 SGHAT, CDR2 FQNNGV. The CDR3 totals 14 residues. Trimming took 5 bases from V and 4 from J, leaving 12 bases between them. The CDR3 region has the DNA TGTGCCAGCAGCCCCGTCTTCGTGGGAAACACCATATATTTT. Translation: CASSPVFVGNTIYF. Using reference TRBV11-2 and TRBJ1-3 for the parts outside the CDR3, the full variable domain is EAGVAQSPRYKIIEKRQSVAFWCNPISGHATLYWYQQILGQGPKLLIQFQNNGVVDDSQLPKDRFSAERLKGVDSTLKIQPAKLEDSAVYLCASSPVFVGNTIYFGEGSWLTVV.

This clone showed up just a few times. In nucleotides, the CDR3 is TGCGCCAGCAGCTGGGACAGCCAAGAGACCCAGTACTTC. Amino acids: CASSWDSQETQYF. The genes are TRBV5-1 and TRBJ2-5; 7 bases map to TRBD1. Germline CDR1 reads SGHRS; CDR2 reads YFSETQ. The CDR3 has 13 residues. V lost 3 bases to trimming and J lost 1 base; unmatched junction nucleotides: 0.

The chain employs TRBV6-1 and TRBJ2-7; TRBD1 matches 10 bases. The CDR3 has 13 residues. V lost 5 bases, J lost 3 bases, and 1 base stayed unmatched. Germline lookup yields CDR1 MNHNS and CDR2 SASEGT. CDR3 bases: TGTGCCAGCAGTAGGGACAGGGGCTACGAGCAGTACTTC. As protein: CASSRDRGYEQYF.

The chain carries TRBV2 and TRBJ1-3; possibly TRBD1 for D (5 bases). Germline CDR1 reads SNHLY; CDR2 reads FYNNEI. The CDR3 has 16 residues. Trimming took 8 bases from V and 0 from J, leaving 17 bases between them. The CDR3 reads CASARQSPLSGNTIYF. The CDR3 coding sequence is TGTGCCAGCGCCCGACAGAGCCCACTCTCTGGAAACACCATATATTTT.

The chain recombines TRBV2 with TRBJ2-6; D ambiguous. The CDR3 covers 15 residues. V shed 3 bases and J shed 2 bases, with 8 bases lying between them. Germline CDR1 SNHLY, CDR2 FYNNEI. CDR3 sequence (DNA): TGTGCCAGCAGTGATGCGGCTCCTGGGGCCAACGTCCTGACTTTC. This encodes CASSDAAPGANVLTF.